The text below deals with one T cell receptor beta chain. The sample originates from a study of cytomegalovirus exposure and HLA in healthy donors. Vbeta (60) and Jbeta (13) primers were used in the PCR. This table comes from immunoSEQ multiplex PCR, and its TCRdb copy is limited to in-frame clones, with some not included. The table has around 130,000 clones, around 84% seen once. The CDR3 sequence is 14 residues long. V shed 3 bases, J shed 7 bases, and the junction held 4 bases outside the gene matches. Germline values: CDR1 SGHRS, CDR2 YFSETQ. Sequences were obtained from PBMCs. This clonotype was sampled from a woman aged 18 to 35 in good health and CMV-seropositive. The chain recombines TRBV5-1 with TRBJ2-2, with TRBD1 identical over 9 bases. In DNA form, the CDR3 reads TGCGCCAGCAGCTGGGGACAGGGAGGCGGGGAGCTGTTTTTT. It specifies CASSWGQGGGELFF.